The 28 T cell receptor beta chains in this list originate from one sample, sequenced in a study of T cells in Graves' hyperthyroidism and ophthalmopathy (dated by TCRdb to the late 2010s). Library preparation was by multiplex PCR. This sample was sequenced with an Illumina HiSeq 2000. TCR beta CDR3 regions were amplified from RNA transcripts. The TCR CDR3 was subjected to a first round of RT-PCR using the HTBI primer set and the Qiagen OneStep RT-PCR kit. Clones were called with MiXCR by TCRdb after fastp trimmed the public reads at Q25, and only in-frame beta chains were retained. One record per CDR3 amino acid sequence lists the most common genes and DNA. The sample includes around 300,000 distinct CDR3 sequences, with approximately 18% observed a single time. The top ten clones comprise under 45% of the sample. The sequenced sample consisted of blood. These receptors all come from a man aged 50 to 60 with Graves' ophthalmopathy.

This clonotype was observed at least ten times. The V gene is TRBV24-1, the J gene TRBJ2-5, with 9 bases lining up with TRBD1. Germline CDR1 reads KGHDR; CDR2 reads SFDVKD. The trim removed 4 bases at V and 5 bases at J, leaving 13 bases unmatched. The CDR3 length is 17 residues. The CDR3 spells CATSDLTTGGGGETQYF. The CDR3 DNA reads TGTGCCACCAGTGACCTCACCACAGGGGGCGGCGGGGAGACCCAGTACTTC.

The table lists this clonotype with many counts. The chain couples TRBV29-1 to TRBJ2-3, with TRBD2 identical over 12 bases. In germline, CDR1 is SQVTM, CDR2 ANQGSEA. The V segment lost 7 bases and the J segment 0 bases; nucleotides outside the gene matches: 8. This CDR3 is built from 16 residues. The CDR3 coding sequence is TGCAGCGGGAGGGGACTAGCGGGTCTAAGCACAGATACGCAGTATTTT. It yields the protein CSGRGLAGLSTDTQYF.

This clonotype was observed once. With a much larger clone just one base away, this may be a read error. J is TRBJ1-1 and V is TRBV6-4; D gene ambiguous. The length of the CDR3 is 15 residues. Germline CDR1 reads MRHNA; CDR2 reads SNTAGT. CDR3 coding DNA: TGTGCCAGCAGCTCCGGGCCCCTGGCGGCGGCTGAAACTTTCTTT. Protein sequence: CASSSGPLAAAETFF.

This clonotype was counted many times. The V call is TRBV5-6, the J call TRBJ1-5, with D unclear. V was pared by 0 bases and J by 3 bases, with 7 bases between. This CDR3 is built from 14 residues. Per the germline V gene, CDR1 is SGHDT and CDR2 is YYEEEE. This CDR3 is CASSLGQVNQPQHF. DNA of the CDR3: TGTGCCAGCAGCTTGGGTCAGGTCAATCAGCCCCAGCATTTT.

This sequence joins TRBV6-5 and TRBJ1-5, with D unresolved. Deletions cut 4 bases from V and 5 bases from J, with 6 bases between. The CDR3 runs to 12 residues. Looked up from germline, CDR1 is MNHEY and CDR2 is SVGAGI. The chain's CDR3 is CASSWSDQPQHF. In DNA form, the CDR3 reads TGTGCCAGCAGTTGGAGTGATCAGCCCCAGCATTTT.

This clonotype was counted ten times or more. The rearrangement joins TRBV24-1 to TRBJ1-1; D is undetermined. V lost 1 base and J 1 base, leaving 12 bases between the germline ends. CDR3 length: 16 residues. From germline, CDR1 is KGHDR and CDR2 SFDVKD. As DNA, the CDR3 is TGTGCCACCAGTGATTTTGCCCCAGGCACGAACACTGAAGCTTTCTTT. It specifies CATSDFAPGTNTEAFF.

This clonotype came up many times. The chain is built from TRBV7-3 and TRBJ2-3; TRBD2 matches 8 bases. The CDR3 loop spans 14 amino acids. Germline V lookup: CDR1 SGHTA, CDR2 FQGTGA. V trimming: 4 bases; J trimming: 0 bases; junction bases outside the gene matches: 0. The CDR3 DNA reads as TGTGCCAGCAGCTCTAGCGGGAGCACAGATACGCAGTATTTT. Protein product: CASSSSGSTDTQYF.

This clonotype was picked up many times. This rearrangement joins TRBV18 to TRBJ2-7; TRBD1 matches 8 bases. CDR3 length: 15 residues. V dropped 1 base and J dropped 2; count of bases not matched to a gene: 4. Germline V gives CDR1 KGHSH, CDR2 LQKENI. The CDR3 coding sequence is TGTGCCAGCTCACCACGCACGGACAGGGCCTACGAGCAGTACTTC. This translates into CASSPRTDRAYEQYF.

The chain joins TRBV7-2 to TRBJ1-1, with D unresolved. Germline loops: CDR1 SGHTA, CDR2 FQGNSA. The CDR3 totals 13 residues. V lost 3 bases and J 3 bases, leaving 8 bases between the germline ends. CDR3 protein: CASSFSIDTEAFF. For the CDR3, the DNA is TGTGCCAGCAGCTTTTCCATTGACACTGAAGCTTTCTTT.

The chain recombines TRBV18 with TRBJ2-1, with D uncertain. Trimming cost V 3 bases and J 9 bases, with 12 bases left between them. CDR3 length equals 13 residues. Germline CDR1 reads KGHSH; CDR2 reads LQKENI. The CDR3 bases are TGTGCCAGCTCACCGACAAGGTCCGGTGAGCAGTTCTTC. Protein product: CASSPTRSGEQFF.

This clonotype was seen repeatedly, ten times or more. The CDR3 reads CASSLERGHGYTF. The CDR3 bases are TGCGCCAGCAGCTTGGAAAGAGGACATGGCTACACCTTC. The V and J genes are TRBV5-1 and TRBJ1-2, with unresolved D. CDR1 is SGHRS, CDR2 YFSETQ, per germline. This CDR3 is built from 13 residues. The germline V and J ends were trimmed by 0 bases and 6 bases, with 9 bases remaining between them.

This rearrangement joins TRBV27 to TRBJ2-7; D perhaps matches TRBD2 (6 bases). This CDR3 has 14 residues. The V gene lost 5 bases and the J gene lost 0 bases, with 11 bases spanning the gap. Per germline, CDR1 MNHEY and CDR2 SMNVEV (reference sequence). In DNA, the CDR3 is TGTGCCAGCAGTATGGAGGGGCTCTCCTACGAGCAGTACTTC. Amino acids: CASSMEGLSYEQYF.

The rearrangement joins TRBV5-4 to TRBJ2-1; 10 bases are a match to TRBD2. Germline lookup yields CDR1 SGHNT and CDR2 YYREEE (reference sequence). This CDR3 region has 14 residues. Trimming at V came to 2 bases and at J to 5 bases, leaving 1 base not matched to a gene. The CDR3 loop reads CASSLLAGHNEQFF. CDR3 in DNA: TGTGCCAGCAGCTTACTAGCGGGGCACAATGAGCAGTTCTTC.

The chain links TRBV3-1 to TRBJ2-3; TRBD2 agrees at 8 bases. This CDR3 comprises 17 residues. Trimming removed 4 bases from V and 0 bases from J; junction bases left unmatched: 9. Germline V gene data show CDR1 as LGHDT and CDR2 as YNNKEL (reference sequence). In nucleotides, the CDR3 is TGTGCCAGCAGCCCCCTAGCGGGCCTAGGGAGCACAGATACGCAGTATTTT. Residues: CASSPLAGLGSTDTQYF.

This clonotype has a single count. The V and J genes are TRBV19 and TRBJ2-1; D might be TRBD1 (5 bases). The CDR3 consists of 14 residues. V lost 3 bases to trimming and J lost 7 bases, with 13 bases between them. Germline CDR1 LNHDA, CDR2 SQIVND (reference sequence). CDR3 amino acids: CASSILQGRNEQFF. The CDR3 DNA is TGTGCCAGTAGTATCCTCCAGGGAAGAAATGAGCAGTTCTTC.

At least ten counts were recorded for this clonotype. The rearrangement joins TRBV11-3 to TRBJ2-7, with 9 nucleotides matching TRBD1. Per the germline V gene, CDR1 is SGHNT and CDR2 is YENEEA. V lost 5 bases and J lost 6; bases outside the gene matches: 14. This CDR3 comprises 16 residues. The CDR3 DNA reads TGTGCCAGCAGCGCGGGTGGGGGACAGGGTTTGGGCGAGCAGTACTTC. Protein sequence: CASSAGGGQGLGEQYF.

This clonotype was counted only a few times. The genes are TRBV28 and TRBJ1-3, with D unresolved. This CDR3 is built from 15 residues. CDR1 and CDR2 from the germline V gene are MDHEN and SYDVKM. The V end was cut by 4 bases, the J end by 0 bases, with 10 bases between. CDR3 bases: TGTGCCAGCAGTTCCAACCGATACTCTGGAAACACCATATATTTT. It is translated as CASSSNRYSGNTIYF.

The chain couples TRBV19 to TRBJ2-1, with 8 bases identical to TRBD2. In germline, CDR1 is LNHDA, CDR2 SQIVND (reference sequence). The trim removed 1 base at V and 7 bases at J, leaving 6 bases unmatched. This CDR3 is 15 amino acids long. CDR3 sequence: CASSIGGRLSNEQFF. As DNA, the CDR3 is TGTGCCAGTAGTATAGGCGGGAGGCTCTCTAATGAGCAGTTCTTC.

This clonotype was counted between two and nine times. The rearrangement joins TRBV2 to TRBJ2-5; D is undetermined. V lost 5 bases and J lost 1, with 8 bases in between. Germline V lookup: CDR1 SNHLY, CDR2 FYNNEI. The CDR3 is 13 residues long. For the CDR3, the DNA is TGTGCCAGCAGTTCTACAGCCCAAGAGACCCAGTACTTC. Protein: CASSSTAQETQYF.

This clonotype was recorded a few times. This chain joins TRBV10-3 and TRBJ2-7, with a weak D call TRBD1 (5 bases). The germline CDR1 and CDR2 sequences are ENHRY and SYGVKD. The V and J ends lost 11 bases and 2 bases respectively, with 13 bases between them. The CDR3 totals 12 residues. CDR3 DNA: TGTGCCTCGCGACAGAAACCCTACGAGCAGTACTTC. As protein: CASRQKPYEQYF.

A few counts support this clonotype. This chain joins TRBV4-2 and TRBJ1-1; D remains ambiguous. Trimming pared 4 bases from V and 0 bases from J, leaving 9 bases between. CDR3 size: 14 residues. Germline CDR1 LGHNA, CDR2 YNFKEQ. CDR3 protein: CASSLDHLNTEAFF. CDR3 DNA: TGTGCCAGCAGCCTCGATCATCTGAACACTGAAGCTTTCTTT.

The rearrangement joins TRBV19 to TRBJ1-5, with unresolved D. The CDR3 contains 13 residues. In germline, CDR1 is LNHDA, CDR2 SQIVND (reference sequence). V gave up 3 bases and J gave up 6 bases, with 9 bases separating them. In DNA, the CDR3 is TGTGCCAGTAGTATTCTGGGTAGTCAGCCCCAGCATTTT. This gives the protein CASSILGSQPQHF.

This clonotype was counted at least ten times. The V gene is TRBV7-3, the J gene TRBJ2-1, with D possibly called TRBD1 or TRBD2 (5 bases each). The germline V gene has CDR1 SGHTA and CDR2 FQGTGA. The ends were cut back, 5 bases at V and 4 bases at J, with 12 bases in the middle. This CDR3 contains 14 residues. The CDR3 DNA reads as TGTGCCAGCAGCCCCAGCAGGGAGTACAATGAGCAGTTCTTC. Residues: CASSPSREYNEQFF.

The genes are TRBV11-2 and TRBJ1-6; a possible D gene is TRBD1 (5 bases). The CDR3 sequence is 14 residues long. The germline gives CDR1 SGHAT, CDR2 FQNNGV. The V end lost 6 bases, the J end lost 5 bases, and 11 bases lay between the germline ends. CDR3 bases: TGTGCCAGCAGTCCCATAGGGGATAATTCACCCCTCCACTTT. This sequence encodes CASSPIGDNSPLHF.

This clonotype was seen repeatedly, ten times or more. The rearrangement joins TRBV13 to TRBJ1-1; a weak D match, TRBD1 (5 bases). CDR1 PRHDT and CDR2 FYEKMQ come from the germline V gene (reference sequence). The CDR3 loop spans 13 amino acids. Trimming pared 10 bases from V and 11 bases from J, leaving 23 bases between. The CDR3 spells CANSERGAGLAFF. The DNA of the CDR3 is TGTGCCAACTCGGAGCGCGGGGCGGGTTTGGCTTTCTTT.

The gene calls are TRBV12-5 and TRBJ2-2, with D uncertain. In germline, CDR1 is LGHNT, CDR2 FRNRAP. The CDR3 loop spans 15 amino acids. Trimming pared 1 base from V and 3 bases from J, leaving 9 bases between. CDR3 in DNA: TGTGCTAGTGGTTTGGACGGACGGTACACCGGGGAGCTGTTTTTT. Protein sequence: CASGLDGRYTGELFF.

The chain uses TRBV28 and TRBJ2-5; 10 bases line up with TRBD1. Germline CDR1 and CDR2: MDHEN and SYDVKM. Losses at the gene ends were 6 bases for V and 5 bases for J; bases not matched to a gene: 9. The CDR3 consists of 15 residues. The CDR3 coding sequence is TGTGCCAGCAGCCAGGACAGGGGGGATTCGGAGACCCAGTACTTC. Translation gives CASSQDRGDSETQYF.

This chain joins TRBV28 and TRBJ2-1, with 10 bases that match TRBD2. Germline CDR1 reads MDHEN; CDR2 reads SYDVKM. The CDR3 is 17 amino acids. V was clipped by 1 base and J by 4 bases; unmatched bases: 7. The CDR3 DNA reads as TGTGCCAGCAGTTTATTCTGGACTAGCGGACTTTACAATGAGCAGTTCTTC. The encoded protein is CASSLFWTSGLYNEQFF.